Following are 9 T cell receptor beta chains from one sample sequenced in a study of blood T cell repertoires in COVID-19. Sequenced by immunoSEQ multiplex PCR; TCRdb stores in-frame clones only, minus some. The sample records around 250,000 clones, approximately 85% being singletons. Sequencing was done on a sample of peripheral blood. Source of these receptors: a woman aged 80 or over with COVID-19, enrolled during active disease.

The chain employs TRBV2 and TRBJ1-5; unclear D gene. V lost 2 bases and J 2 bases, leaving 10 bases between the germline ends. Germline assignment: CDR1 SNHLY and CDR2 FYNNEI. This CDR3 has 15 amino acids. Here the CDR3 DNA reads TGTGCCAGCAGTGAATCGGGATTGGGCAATCAGCCCCAGCATTTT. Translated: CASSESGLGNQPQHF.

V and J are TRBV6-6 and TRBJ1-3; D remains unclear. With 6 bases removed from V and 0 bases from J, the gap between germline ends came to 15 bases. The germline gives CDR1 MNHNY, CDR2 SVGAGI (reference sequence). The CDR3 is 16 amino acids. The CDR3 spells CASRRHQVSSGNTIYF. Written as DNA, the CDR3 is TGTGCCAGCAGGAGACATCAAGTGAGCTCTGGAAACACCATATATTTT.

This sequence joins TRBV19 and TRBJ1-1; TRBD1 might be the D (6 bases). Germline V gene data show CDR1 as LNHDA and CDR2 as SQIVND (reference sequence). V was clipped by 5 bases and J by 5 bases, with 15 bases between them. This CDR3 has 14 residues. CDR3: CASSLQGRGTEAFF. The CDR3, as DNA: TGTGCCAGTAGTCTACAGGGTCGGGGTACTGAAGCTTTCTTT.

The J gene is TRBJ1-4, the V gene TRBV6-5, with D possibly TRBD1 on 6 matching bases. Germline V lookup: CDR1 MNHEY, CDR2 SVGAGI. V dropped 7 bases and J dropped 5 bases, with 14 bases sitting between them. The CDR3 is 14 amino acids. DNA of the CDR3: TGTGCCAGCACCTTGGGGGCTCAGAATGAAAAACTGTTTTTT. Protein sequence: CASTLGAQNEKLFF.

This chain connects TRBV6-5 to TRBJ1-1, with unresolved D. This CDR3 comprises 11 residues. Per germline, CDR1 MNHEY and CDR2 SVGAGI. The V and J ends lost 5 bases and 10 bases respectively, with 11 bases between them. The CDR3 is CASSLPPGAFF. The CDR3 bases are TGTGCCAGCAGTCTTCCGCCCGGAGCTTTCTTT.

V is TRBV28 and J is TRBJ2-3; 10 bases match TRBD2. The CDR3 runs to 16 residues. The V gene's germline CDR1 is MDHEN and CDR2 SYDVKM. The ends lost 7 bases at V and 4 bases at J; junction bases unmatched: 11. CDR3 protein: CASTAAGAGGSDTQYF. CDR3 coding DNA: TGTGCCAGCACCGCGGCCGGAGCGGGGGGGTCAGATACGCAGTATTTT.

The chain combines TRBV18 with TRBJ2-1, with TRBD1 as a possible D gene (7 bases). The germline gives CDR1 KGHSH, CDR2 LQKENI. CDR3 length equals 17 residues. Trimming removed 3 bases from V and 0 bases from J, with 15 bases in between. In DNA form, the CDR3 reads TGTGCCAGCTCACCCAGGGGGGACTCGAGCTCCTACAATGAGCAGTTCTTC. It encodes CASSPRGDSSSYNEQFF.

In its sample, this clone was seen a few times. The CDR3 nucleotides are TGTGCCAGCAGCTTGGCCGGCGGGGGACCGGGGCAGCCCCAGCATTTT. Translation gives CASSLAGGGPGQPQHF. The rearrangement uses TRBV5-5 and TRBJ1-5, with D perhaps TRBD1 (5 bases). This CDR3 spans 16 amino acids. Germline loops: CDR1 SGHKS, CDR2 YYEKEE (reference sequence). V was cut by 0 bases and J by 7 bases, with 17 bases left in between.

The chain links TRBV9 to TRBJ1-2; possibly TRBD1 for D (5 bases). V lost 2 bases to trimming and J lost 6 bases, with 14 bases between them. The CDR3 has 14 amino acids. Germline V CDR1 and CDR2: SGDLS, YYNGEE. CDR3 residues: CASSVSGSADGYTF. The DNA of the CDR3 is TGTGCCAGCAGCGTGTCAGGGTCGGCAGATGGCTACACCTTC.